This TCR beta chain comes out of a study of cytomegalovirus exposure and HLA in healthy donors (dated by TCRdb to 2016 to 2017). Study-level background: An earlier analysis of several hundred of the donors reported roughly 300 Gb of sequence data and 120 million or so unique TCR beta sequences from about 179 million T cells. Around 320 gigabases of sequencing data and around 87 million unique TCR sequences were included in an early release covering 500 to 750 HLA-typed donors. Of the roughly 400 genotyped donors, approximately 80% fell in the genetic ancestry cluster associated with self-reported Caucasian donors. The study aimed to test whether cataloging public T cell receptors could reveal signatures of past pathogen exposure. The T cell repertoires of about 700 subjects were profiled by immunosequencing and related to cytomegalovirus serostatus. In addition to the first cohort of around 670 subjects, a separate validation cohort of approximately 130 different subjects was used. To predict cytomegalovirus infection status, the study combined high-throughput TCR immunosequencing, statistical association of individual TCRs with disease status, and machine learning. To study patterns of TCR occurrence, a later analysis re-analyzed previously published TCR beta repertoires from under 750 donors and added high-resolution HLA genotyping. Rather than drawing on any new phenotypic data, the later analysis identified candidate immune exposures from TCR beta sequences and the way those sequences occurred across donors. In an earlier analysis of 500 to 650 of the donors, high-throughput TCR beta sequencing was used to judge whether each TCR beta V gene segment behaved as functional or pseudogenic. Donor age, sex, ethnicity and CMV serostatus were compiled together with the repertoire data. In a later genetic analysis, genome-wide SNP genotypes for about 55% of the roughly 700 donors were used, and that subset was treated as a discovery cohort. All discovery cohort repertoires had been generated using a single sequencing platform. Both class I and class II loci were covered by HLA typing, at four-digit resolution. The number of typed donors differed by locus: about 620-640 for A, B, C, DRB1 and DQB1; some 500 for DQA1; 606 for DPA1; and around 490 for DPB1. Five DR-DQ haplotypes were treated as single units for association and clustering because of strong linkage in the cohort. Across 398 genotyped donors of the cohort, an average of approximately 240,000 unique TCR beta nucleotide sequences per donor were sequenced, and roughly 17% of those sequences were non-productive. Points the paper makes about the study in general: Some IMGT-functional V segments, including TRBV6-2 and TRBV6-3, could not be distinguished by the 87-base-pair reads and were therefore excluded. In a later analysis, the rate of TCR association differed among HLA loci, with DRB1 alleles having the most associated TCRs and HLA-C alleles having the fewest. CMV serostatus was the only immune exposure information available for the cohort. The presence/absence analyses assumed that sequencing depth was roughly uniform across donors, and that assumption may not be true. Only TCR beta chains were sequenced in this cohort, and the absence of alpha or paired-chain data limited detectable features. According to a later analysis, most CMV-associated TCR beta chains appeared to be HLA-restricted, and the HLA associations seemed to be driven largely by CMV exposure. Compared with equally common non-associated chains, HLA-associated TCR beta chains in a later analysis were more clonally expanded and had lower generation probabilities. Linkage disequilibrium might explain the correlated functional status among segregating V segments, but an unknown experimental factor could not be excluded. In an earlier analysis of about 540 of the donors, most TCR beta V segments were observed in productive rearrangements about 87% or about 30% of the time, broadly matching IMGT annotations. The study listed approximately 160 TCR beta chains as associated with cytomegalovirus. In vitro tests confirmed that three of the cytomegalovirus-associated TCR beta chains recognize cytomegalovirus antigens. The earlier analysis of 587 of the donors excluded roughly 16 rarely observed V segments, including chromosome 9 orphons, because counts were too low. V-gene and J-gene trimming of TCR beta chains was associated with a missense DCLRE1C variant in a later genetic analysis, and the association was replicated in an independent cohort. Cytomegalovirus status was reported to be diagnosed by the classifier with high specificity and sensitivity in both the original and validation cohorts. A further reported finding was that TCR beta sequences accurately predicted the HLA-A and HLA-B alleles for most subjects in the first cohort. Specific HLA alleles were associated with over 15,000 TCR beta sequences at a false discovery rate of 0.05 in a later analysis. Because HLA typing was unavailable for some donors at each locus, only the typed subset was used in association tests. In a later analysis, several top co-occurrence clusters were reported to appear linked to parvovirus B19, influenza, CMV and Epstein-Barr virus. A later genetic analysis reported fewer N-insertions in productive TCRs among donors in an Asian-associated ancestry cluster than the approximately 700-donor mean. While some public TCRs were present in many individuals, most TCR sequences turned up only very rarely across donors. When HLA alleles, especially DR and DQ, strongly co-occurred, TCR associations were difficult to assign to individual alleles. According to the authors, the approach could potentially be generalized to other disease states and immunological phenotypes. The sequencing pipeline was judged likely to have produced a cluster of highly shared sequence variants as a technical artifact.

Sequences SNHLY (CDR1) and FYNNEI (CDR2) are obtained from the germline V gene. V is cut by 7 bases and J by 2 bases, and the space between the germline ends is 8 bases. The CDR3 goes from the cysteine to the phenylalanine over 12 residues. Only the CDR3 DNA is retained, 36 bases long and in frame from the first base. To note about this clone: Its antigen is unknown. No quality values exist for individual bases; no much larger clone is one base distant.

Library preparation used the immunoSEQ multiplex PCR assay. The multiplex PCR relied on a mix of 60 forward primers for TCR Vbeta segments and 13 reverse primers for TCR Jbeta segments. The CDR3 region of rearranged TCR beta genes was amplified from genomic DNA by a multiplex PCR assay. Amplified TCR beta libraries were sequenced as 87-base-pair reads on the Illumina HiSeq System. As for the authors' bioinformatics: Across the 700 or so repertoires, a later analysis counted roughly 77 million unique TCR beta chains, around 11 million of which were shared by at least two donors. To remove PCR and sequencing errors, raw reads were error-corrected and collapsed into unique sequences using a nearest-neighbor algorithm that merged closely related sequences. V, D and J gene segments were assigned by aligning CDR3 sequences to IMGT reference sequences. For a sequence to be retained, a match of at least six nucleotides was required to both a V gene segment and a J gene segment. A rearrangement counted as productive if the CDR3 had no stop codons and remained in frame with V and J, and every other rearrangement counted as non-productive. Following IMGT convention, CDR3 was defined as the stretch from the second conserved V-encoded cysteine to the conserved J-encoded phenylalanine. In an earlier analysis of some 550 of the donors, sequences lacking an unambiguous match to a single V gene segment were excluded. In an earlier analysis of around 590 of the donors, a V segment was called functional when productive rearrangements were above 56.7%, and segregating when the standard deviation between donors exceeded 5%. A statistical classification framework was built to diagnose cytomegalovirus status from the catalog of TCR beta chain sequences. In a later analysis, TCR nucleotide sequences were compared against IMGT/GENE-DB human TR gene sequences so that V and J genes could be assigned. The TCRdist pipeline was used in a later analysis to assign CDR3 sequences and most-parsimonious VDJ recombination scenarios. In a later analysis, every TCR beta chain was defined by the combination of its CDR3 amino acid sequence and its V-gene family, and reads without a unique V-gene family were dropped. As a way to deal with suspected cross-contamination and a sequencing artifact, a later analysis dropped more than 500 nucleotide sequences that were highly shared and had low generation probability. In a later analysis, a clonal expansion index for each public chain was calculated from normalized within-repertoire ranks of inferred template counts. In a later analysis, generation probabilities were computed using a VDJ recombination model fitted to out-of-frame rearrangements, and the results were checked against IGoR. A later analysis scored TCR-TCR, TCR-HLA and TCR-CMV co-occurrence with hypergeometric tests, applying a repertoire-size bias correction to TCR pairs. In a later analysis, false discovery rates were estimated by permuting HLA or CMV assignments 20 times. In a later analysis, co-occurring TCRs were grouped with DBSCAN, and TCRdist sequence similarity was added when clustering was performed within HLA-allele-positive subsets. Repertoires with fewer than 30,000 or more than 120,000 public chains, plus five repertoires with anomalous nucleotide sharing, were excluded from co-occurrence clustering. Not all clones reach the TCRdb copy of this immuneACCESS table, which keeps in-frame sequences only. Checked studies attribute under half of the gap to unresolved V genes and leave the rest unexplained. V and J calls and clone size are given by that table; D and trimming were obtained from the DNA. The table for this sample lists approximately 75,000 clones; 65% to 80% of them were counted only once. About 20% of the sample is held by the ten biggest clonotypes.

In total, roughly 670 healthy bone marrow donors made up the cohort. At the time of sampling, every cohort member was nominally healthy, though immune exposures that went unrecorded were likely present. The donor tested CMV seropositive and was one of the 289 seropositive cohort members. Each donor provided a peripheral blood sample, and peripheral blood mononuclear cells were used for TCR beta sequencing. The Qiagen DNeasy Blood Extraction Kit was used to extract genomic DNA from the blood cell samples. The V gene is TRBV2 and the J gene is TRBJ2-5, with the D gene uncertain. The TCR sequence derives from a man in his forties in good health and CMV-seropositive. Sequencing used PBMCs. In nucleotide form, the sequence is TGTGCCAGCACGGCTAGGCAAGAGACCCAGTACTTC. This is translated as CASTARQETQYF. Reference TRBV2 and TRBJ2-5 genes cover what lies past the CDR3, so the full variable domain is EPEVTQTPSHQVTQMGQEVILRCVPISNHLYFYWYRQILGQKVEFLVSFYNNEISEKSEIFDDQFSVERPDGSNFTLKIRSTKLEDSAMYFCASTARQETQYFGPGTRLLVL.